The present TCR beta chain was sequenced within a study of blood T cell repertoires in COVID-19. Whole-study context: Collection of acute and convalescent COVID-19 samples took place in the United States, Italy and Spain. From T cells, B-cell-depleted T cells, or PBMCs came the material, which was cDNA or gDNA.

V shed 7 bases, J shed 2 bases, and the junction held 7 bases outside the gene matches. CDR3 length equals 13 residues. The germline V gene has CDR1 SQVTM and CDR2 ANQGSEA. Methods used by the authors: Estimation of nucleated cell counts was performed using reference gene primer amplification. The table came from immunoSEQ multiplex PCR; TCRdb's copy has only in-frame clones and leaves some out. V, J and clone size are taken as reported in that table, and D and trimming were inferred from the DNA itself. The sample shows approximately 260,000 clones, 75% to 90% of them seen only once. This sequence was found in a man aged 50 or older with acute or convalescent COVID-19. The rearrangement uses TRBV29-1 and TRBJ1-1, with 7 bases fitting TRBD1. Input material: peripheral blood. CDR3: CSATGQVNTEAFF. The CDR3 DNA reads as TGCAGCGCCACCGGACAGGTTAACACTGAAGCTTTCTTT.